A selection of T cell receptor beta chains follows, all from one sample in a study of early T cells in non-severe SARS-CoV-2 infection. From the 5' RACE reads, TCRdb called clonotypes with MiXCR, one entry per CDR3 protein. The table has more than 65,000 distinct CDR3 sequences, roughly 15% seen once; the top ten hold 3% to 4.5%. The sequences come from whole blood, collected at baseline. All receptors derive from an adult who was a healthcare worker with PCR-confirmed SARS-CoV-2 infection or an uninfected control (not recorded which). Both conserved end residues are part of each CDR3. The order of the fields is J gene, clone size, V gene, D gene, CDR3 DNA, CDR3 protein. The D gene is left open where the match is weak. For some rows the clone size is stated as once, few or many, or as a class when expanded; others skip it.

TRBJ2-5 | . | TRBV4-1 | TRBD2 | TGCGCCAGCAGCCAAGACAGGGCGGGAGGAGGAGAGACCCAGTACTTC | CASSQDRAGGGETQYF
TRBJ2-5 | . | TRBV7-9 | . | TGTGCCAGCAGCTTAGGAGTGGTAAAGACCCAGTACTTC | CASSLGVVKTQYF
TRBJ2-7 | few | TRBV2 | TRBD2 | TGTGCCAGTAGGGGACTAGCTCTCCCGGGGGAGCAGTACTTC | CASRGLALPGEQYF
TRBJ1-6 | . | TRBV6-1 | TRBD1 | TGTGCCAGCACTGAAAGGGGACAGCTTAATTCACCCCTCCACTTT | CASTERGQLNSPLHF
TRBJ1-4 | many | TRBV19 | TRBD1 | TGTGCCAGTAGTACCCGACAGGGAGGATATGAAAAACTGTTTTTT | CASSTRQGGYEKLFF
TRBJ1-6 | few | TRBV2 | . | TGTGCCTCCTCGGGACCTGCGAATTCACCCCTCCACTTT | CASSGPANSPLHF
TRBJ2-5 | few | TRBV4-2 | TRBD2 | TGTGCCAGCAGCCCACTAGCGGGAAGGGGAGAGACCCAGTACTTC | CASSPLAGRGETQYF
TRBJ1-2 | many | TRBV28 | . | TGTGCCAGCAGTACCCCCAGACCCACAGGGAACTATGGCTACACCTTC | CASSTPRPTGNYGYTF
TRBJ1-3 | . | TRBV7-9 | . | TGTGCCAGCTTAGTGGGGCACGCGTCGGGAAACACCATATATTTT | CASLVGHASGNTIYF
TRBJ2-7 | . | TRBV5-1 | TRBD1 | TGCGCCAGCAGGGCGGACAGGGCGGCGACCTACGAGCAGTACTTC | CASRADRAATYEQYF
TRBJ2-4 | few | TRBV20-1 | . | TGCAGTGCTGGAAACCTTACAGGAAACATTCAGTACTTC | CSAGNLTGNIQYF
TRBJ2-7 | . | TRBV7-2 | TRBD1 | TGTGCCAGCAGAAACAGGGGGAACGAGCAGTACTTC | CASRNRGNEQYF
TRBJ2-1 | many | TRBV27 | TRBD2 | TGTGCCAGCAGTTTATGGTCGGGAGGGCCTCGCAATGAGCAGTTCTTC | CASSLWSGGPRNEQFF
TRBJ2-5 | many | TRBV12-3/TRBV12-4 | TRBD1 | TGTGCCAGCAGTTCAACAGGGGCAGGGACCCAGTACTTC | CASSSTGAGTQYF
TRBJ1-1 | few | TRBV5-6 | . | TGTGCCAGCAGCTCTACAGGGAGGAGCACTGAAGCTTTCTTT | CASSSTGRSTEAFF
TRBJ1-2 | . | TRBV6-1 | . | TGTGCCAGCATCCCAAAGCGTGGGGATGGCTACACCTTC | CASIPKRGDGYTF